The clone carrying this TCR beta chain appeared many times. Antigen unknown. This entry is derived from a study of T-cell reconstitution after alpha-beta-depleted transplantation in children. Points from the study as a whole: From newly produced T cells came most of the T-cell counts and diversity one year after transplant. Alpha-beta T cells present about two months after transplant were reported to originate from several hundred expanded graft clones.

With 1 base removed from V and 2 bases from J, the gap between germline ends came to 17 bases. CDR1 is SEHNR, CDR2 FQNEAQ, per germline (reference sequence). This CDR3 has 17 residues. Unique molecular identifiers tagged the TCRbeta library. TCRdb processed the PCR reads anew with MiXCR; each CDR3 protein has one entry. The sample lists 450,000 to 600,000 distinct CDR3 sequences, over 9.5% occurring once. The receptor was isolated from a child aged 2-9 years with inherited bone marrow failure, due to receive a stem cell transplant. This chain links TRBV7-9 with TRBJ1-1, with D uncertain. The material was PBMCs, obtained before TCRalphabeta/CD19-depleted stem cell transplant. Here the CDR3 reads CASSLVGSRDINTEAFF. For the CDR3, the DNA is TGTGCCAGCAGCTTAGTGGGGTCAAGGGATATTAACACTGAAGCTTTCTTT.